The 30 T cell receptor beta chains below were found in one sample sequenced in a study of cytotoxic CD8 clonotypes in ibrutinib-treated CLL. Clones were sequenced by immunoSEQ multiplex PCR, and TCRdb holds only the in-frame ones, with some missing. The sample holds 150,000 or so clones, roughly four fifths seen once. The material sequenced was PBMCs, taken after 12 months of ibrutinib treatment. The receptors derive from a human donor with chronic lymphocytic leukemia.

The chain recombines TRBV6-6 with TRBJ2-1; 8 nucleotides match TRBD1. The CDR3 runs 14 residues. Germline V gene lookup returns CDR1 MNHNY and CDR2 SVGAGI (reference sequence). The ends lost 0 bases at V and 8 bases at J; junction bases unmatched: 3. The CDR3 coding sequence is TGTGCCAGCAGTTACTCTGACAGGGGTTATGAGCAGTTCTTC. Encoded protein: CASSYSDRGYEQFF.

J is TRBJ1-5 and V is TRBV21-1; the table's TRBD1 call for D was not verified on the DNA. TRBV21-1 is reported as a pseudogene. CDR3 length equals 12 residues. In nucleotides, the CDR3 is TGTGCCAGCAGCATCAGGGTTCAGCCCCAGCATTTT. It yields the protein CASSIRVQPQHF.

This clone was counted between two and nine times. The chain combines TRBV7-9 with TRBJ2-1; 7 positions agree with TRBD1. The CDR3 is 14 residues long. After removal of 4 bases from V and 10 bases from J, the junction contained 10 bases not matched to a gene. Germline V gene data show CDR1 as SEHNR and CDR2 as FQNEAQ (reference sequence). The CDR3 is CASSSYQGQTEQFF. CDR3 bases: TGTGCCAGCAGCTCTTACCAGGGACAGACAGAGCAGTTCTTC.

In this sample, this clone turned up a few times. This rearrangement joins TRBV19 to TRBJ2-7, with TRBD2 identical over 12 bases. The V gene end was trimmed by 6 bases and the J gene end by 5 bases; junction bases not matched to a gene: 5. The CDR3 totals 14 residues. Germline V CDR1 and CDR2: LNHDA, SQIVND (reference sequence). The DNA for the CDR3 is TGTGCCAGTAGCTCTAGGACTAGCGGGAACGAGCAGTACTTC. Amino acids: CASSSRTSGNEQYF.

The chain links TRBV5-1 to TRBJ2-2; the D gene could be TRBD1 or TRBD2 (5 bases each). Germline V gene data show CDR1 as SGHRS and CDR2 as YFSETQ. The V gene lost 4 bases and the J gene lost 5 bases, with 15 bases spanning the gap. The CDR3 extends over 15 amino acids. Here the CDR3 reads CASSQLSEGTGELFF. In nucleotides, the CDR3 is TGCGCCAGCAGCCAGCTCAGTGAGGGGACCGGGGAGCTGTTTTTT.

The V and J genes are TRBV19 and TRBJ2-2, with D maybe TRBD1 (6 bases). The CDR3 is 14 amino acids. Germline-derived CDR1 and CDR2 are LNHDA and SQIVND (reference sequence). V was clipped by 6 bases and J by 5 bases, with 13 bases between them. The CDR3 DNA is TGTGCCAGTAGGACAGGAGTAGATACCGGGGAGCTGTTTTTT. Its protein product is CASRTGVDTGELFF.

This sequence joins TRBV7-9 and TRBJ1-1; D is ambiguous. Trimming took 5 bases from V and 1 from J, leaving 14 bases between them. The CDR3 is 15 residues long. CDR1 and CDR2 (germline): SEHNR, FQNEAQ (reference sequence). The CDR3 DNA follows: TGTGCCAGCAGCCCGCCGCGGACGGGGAACACTGAAGCTTTCTTT. Amino acid sequence: CASSPPRTGNTEAFF.

The V call is TRBV29-1, the J call TRBJ2-7, with a weak D call TRBD1 (7 bases). V dropped 4 bases and J dropped 0 bases, with 16 bases sitting between them. The CDR3 consists of 15 residues. CDR1 and CDR2 from the germline V gene are SQVTM and ANQGSEA. Written as DNA, the CDR3 is TGCAGCGTTGTAGGTCAGGGGGGAAGCTCCTACGAGCAGTACTTC. This gives the protein CSVVGQGGSSYEQYF.

The rearrangement uses TRBV6-5 and TRBJ2-6; D is perhaps TRBD1 or TRBD2 (5 bases each). V was cut by 4 bases and J by 1 base, with 8 bases left in between. Germline loops: CDR1 MNHEY, CDR2 SVGAGI. The CDR3 length is 15 residues. For the CDR3, the DNA is TGTGCCAGCAGTTGGGACCGGTCTGGGGCCAACGTCCTGACTTTC. It yields the protein CASSWDRSGANVLTF.

This chain uses TRBV6-5 with TRBJ2-4; a weak D match, TRBD1 (5 bases). Trimming removed 3 bases at V and 4 bases at J, with 7 bases between. The CDR3 contains 13 residues. Per germline, CDR1 MNHEY and CDR2 SVGAGI. CDR3 protein: CASSYPGKNIQYF. CDR3 in DNA: TGTGCCAGCAGTTATCCAGGGAAAAACATTCAGTACTTC.

This clone showed up just a few times. J is TRBJ1-2 and V is TRBV20-1; D not certain. The CDR3 is made up of 11 amino acids. Germline CDR1 and CDR2: DFQATT and SNEGSKA (reference sequence). Deletions cut 4 bases from V and 6 bases from J, with 9 bases between. As DNA, the CDR3 is TGCAGTGCTACAGGACGGGATGGCTACACCTTC. This codes for CSATGRDGYTF.

The chain uses TRBV5-6 and TRBJ2-7; no clear D. Germline-derived CDR1 and CDR2 are SGHDT and YYEEEE. V was cut by 0 bases and J by 4 bases, with 11 bases left in between. The length of the CDR3 is 14 residues. The CDR3 region has the DNA TGTGCCAGCAGCTTGGGAGTGAGGTATTACGAGCAGTACTTC. It codes for CASSLGVRYYEQYF. Combining the CDR3 with reference TRBV5-6 and TRBJ2-7 gives the whole variable domain DAGVTQSPTHLIKTRGQQVTLRCSPKSGHDTVSWYQQALGQGPQFIFQYYEEEERQRGNFPDRFSGHQFPNYSSELNVNALLLGDSALYLCASSLGVRYYEQYFGPGTRLTVT.

The DNA for the CDR3 is TGTGCCAGCAGCCCACGGACAGGGGGCTCCTACACCTTC. Protein: CASSPRTGGSYTF. V gene TRBV7-8 combines with J gene TRBJ1-2; 11 bases agree with TRBD1. The CDR3 is 13 residues long. CDR1 is SGHVS, CDR2 FQNEAQ, per germline. The V gene end was trimmed by 5 bases and the J gene end by 10 bases; junction bases not matched to a gene: 6.

This clone has only a few counts. The chain is built from TRBV18 and TRBJ1-1; TRBD1 is a possible D gene (6 bases). CDR1 KGHSH and CDR2 LQKENI come from the germline V gene. The CDR3 is 13 residues long. Trimming left V 4 bases short and J 0 bases short, with 6 bases between. The CDR3 region has the DNA TGTGCCAGCTCACGGGACATGAACACTGAAGCTTTCTTT. Encoded protein: CASSRDMNTEAFF. The variable domain in full, with the rest retrieved from reference TRBV18 and TRBJ1-1, is NAGVMQNPRHLVRRRGQEARLRCSPMKGHSHVYWYRQLPEEGLKFMVYLQKENIIDESGMPKERFSAEFPKEGPSILRIQQVVRGDSAAYFCASSRDMNTEAFFGQGTRLTVV.

This sequence joins TRBV7-9 and TRBJ1-5; TRBD1 is a possible D gene (6 bases). Germline-derived CDR1 and CDR2 are SEHNR and FQNEAQ (reference sequence). Trimming pared 0 bases from V and 5 bases from J, leaving 8 bases between. This CDR3 spans 14 amino acids. The CDR3 protein is CASSLATGHQPQHF. The CDR3 DNA follows: TGTGCCAGCAGCTTAGCCACAGGGCATCAGCCCCAGCATTTT.

CDR3 sequence reads: CAISLSGGAGADTQYF. The CDR3 nucleotides are TGTGCCATTAGCCTTAGCGGGGGGGCCGGTGCAGATACGCAGTATTTT. The chain couples TRBV10-3 to TRBJ2-3, with 11 bases that match TRBD2. CDR1 is ENHRY, CDR2 SYGVKD, per germline. J was trimmed by 4 bases and V by 9 bases; bases with no gene match: 12. This CDR3 has 16 amino acids.

The chain uses TRBV29-1 and TRBJ2-5, with TRBD1 matching over 7 bases. Per germline, CDR1 SQVTM and CDR2 ANQGSEA. With 7 bases clipped from V and 2 bases from J, the junction kept 7 bases outside the gene matches. CDR3 length: 13 amino acids. The CDR3 region is CSASGQLQETQYF. CDR3 coding DNA: TGCAGCGCCTCGGGACAGTTGCAAGAGACCCAGTACTTC.

CDR3 amino acids: CASSQRWESQYEQYF. The CDR3 nucleotides read TGCGCCAGCAGCCAAAGGTGGGAGAGCCAGTACGAGCAGTACTTC. This sequence joins TRBV4-3 and TRBJ2-7; a weak D match, TRBD2 (5 bases). There are 15 residues in the CDR3. V lost 2 bases and J lost 4, with 15 bases in between. Germline CDR1 is LGHNA and CDR2 is YSLEER.

The count of this clone is one. The chain carries TRBV30 and TRBJ1-1; no clear D. The V gene's germline CDR1 is GTSNPN and CDR2 SVGIG (reference sequence). The CDR3 has 12 amino acids. Trimming stripped 0 bases from V and 7 bases from J, with 9 bases between. CDR3 residues: CAWSVQWGEAFF. In DNA form, the CDR3 reads TGTGCCTGGAGTGTTCAATGGGGTGAAGCTTTCTTT.

This chain links TRBV2 with TRBJ1-5; D call uncertain. V was shortened by 2 bases and J by 9 bases, with 11 bases between the two germline ends. This CDR3 has 13 residues. Germline V CDR1 and CDR2: SNHLY, FYNNEI. CDR3 loop: CASSERENGPQHF. The CDR3 DNA reads TGTGCCAGCAGTGAAAGGGAGAACGGGCCCCAGCATTTT.

The J gene is TRBJ2-1, the V gene TRBV4-2; D might be TRBD1 or TRBD2, each matching 5 bases. The CDR3 loop spans 15 amino acids. In germline, CDR1 is LGHNA, CDR2 YNFKEQ. Trimming stripped 4 bases from V and 3 bases from J, with 13 bases between. The CDR3 region has the DNA TGTGCCAGCAGCCCTCAGCGAGGGGACTACAATGAGCAGTTCTTC. It translates to CASSPQRGDYNEQFF.

This clone was recorded a few times. The chain recombines TRBV30 with TRBJ1-2; D perhaps matches TRBD1 (5 bases). V was cut by 0 bases and J by 6 bases, with 11 bases left in between. Germline CDR1 reads GTSNPN; CDR2 reads SVGIG (reference sequence). The CDR3 runs 13 residues. In DNA, the CDR3 is TGTGCCTGGAGTGTGGGGCAGGGTGATGGCTACACCTTC. Translated, it gives CAWSVGQGDGYTF.

This clone appeared a few times. V and J are TRBV14 and TRBJ1-6, with TRBD1 matching over 9 bases. Germline values: CDR1 SGHDN, CDR2 FVKESK. The CDR3 has 18 amino acids. With V trimmed by 3 bases and J by 8 bases, 14 bases remained unmatched. The CDR3 DNA follows: TGTGCCAGCAGCCAGATAGCGTGGACAGGGGTATTGTATTCACCCCTCCACTTT. Translation: CASSQIAWTGVLYSPLHF.

This clone appeared once. The V and J genes are TRBV18 and TRBJ2-7, with 7 bases lining up with TRBD1. Germline loops: CDR1 KGHSH, CDR2 LQKENI. V was pared by 5 bases and J by 1 base, with 11 bases of the junction left unmatched. The CDR3 contains 16 residues. CDR3: CASSTLTGTESYEQYF. CDR3 sequence (DNA): TGTGCCAGCTCAACGTTGACCGGGACAGAATCCTACGAGCAGTACTTC.

The gene calls are TRBV28 and TRBJ1-3, with a weak D call TRBD1 (5 bases). In germline, CDR1 is MDHEN, CDR2 SYDVKM. V dropped 7 bases and J dropped 0 bases, with 10 bases sitting between them. CDR3 size: 14 residues. The CDR3 DNA follows: TGTGCCAGCACGACAGTCAGCTCTGGAAACACCATATATTTT. Translation gives CASTTVSSGNTIYF.

V usage is TRBV7-9 and J usage is TRBJ2-5, with 12 bases aligning to TRBD2. The CDR3 runs 18 residues. J gave up 4 bases and V 0 bases, and 9 bases lay outside the gene matches. Germline V CDR1 and CDR2: SEHNR, FQNEAQ (reference sequence). The CDR3 loop reads CASSLAGASGRAGETQYF. The CDR3 DNA follows: TGTGCCAGCAGCTTAGCAGGGGCTAGCGGGAGGGCCGGAGAGACCCAGTACTTC.

In its sample, this clone was seen once. This sequence joins TRBV19 and TRBJ2-1; 7 nucleotides agree with TRBD2. Germline V gene data show CDR1 as LNHDA and CDR2 as SQIVND (reference sequence). Trimming removed 7 bases from V and 7 bases from J; junction bases left unmatched: 13. CDR3 length: 15 amino acids. This chain's CDR3 is CASKNLAEKGNEQFF. DNA for the CDR3: TGTGCCAGTAAGAACCTAGCGGAGAAAGGAAATGAGCAGTTCTTC. Drawing the rest from reference TRBV19 and TRBJ2-1, the complete variable domain is DGGITQSPKYLFRKEGQNVTLSCEQNLNHDAMYWYRQDPGQGLRLIYYSQIVNDFQKGDIAEGYSVSREKKESFPLTVTSAQKNPTAFYLCASKNLAEKGNEQFFGPGTRLTVL.

This clone appeared a few times. This chain uses TRBV7-2 with TRBJ2-1; perhaps D is TRBD1 or TRBD2 (7 bases each). The V end was cut by 4 bases, the J end by 6 bases, with 16 bases between. Germline assignment: CDR1 SGHTA and CDR2 FQGNSA. The CDR3 has 15 amino acids. The CDR3 DNA follows: TGTGCCAGCAGCTACAGGGGAGGGGGACCCAATGAGCAGTTCTTC. Its translation is CASSYRGGGPNEQFF.

The rearrangement links TRBV5-4 to TRBJ2-4, with 7 bases matching TRBD2. The junction had 13 bases not matched to a gene; V was cut back by 3 bases and J by 7 bases. This CDR3 spans 16 amino acids. Germline-derived CDR1 and CDR2 are SGHNT and YYREEE (reference sequence). CDR3: CASSSGLISGGNIQYF. The DNA of the CDR3 is TGTGCCAGCAGCTCGGGACTAATCTCCGGGGGGAACATTCAGTACTTC. Filled out from reference TRBV5-4 and TRBJ2-4, the complete variable domain reads ETGVTQSPTHLIKTRGQQVTLRCSSQSGHNTVSWYQQALGQGPQFIFQYYREEENGRGNFPPRFSGLQFPNYSSELNVNALELDDSALYLCASSSGLISGGNIQYFGAGTRLSVL.

Here the CDR3 reads CASSRGTSGESSYEQYF. CDR3 in DNA: TGTGCCAGCAGCCGTGGGACTAGCGGGGAGTCCTCCTACGAGCAGTACTTC. This chain connects TRBV7-2 to TRBJ2-7; 13 bases agree with TRBD2. V lost 5 bases, J lost 0 bases, and 7 bases stayed unmatched. The CDR3 has 17 amino acids. The germline V gene has CDR1 SGHTA and CDR2 FQGNSA.